A single sample gave rise to the 32 T cell receptor beta chains below, sequenced in a study of early T cells in non-severe SARS-CoV-2 infection. TCRdb independently ran MiXCR on the 5' RACE reads; one entry per CDR3 protein. Of about 64,000 distinct CDR3 sequences listed, roughly a sixth are singletons. The sequenced sample was whole blood, obtained at baseline. These receptors were taken from an adult who was a healthcare worker with PCR-confirmed SARS-CoV-2 infection or an uninfected control (not recorded which).

This clonotype was observed a handful of times. The V gene is TRBV6-6, the J gene TRBJ1-1; D is unresolved. The CDR3 loop spans 10 amino acids. V lost 1 base and J lost 13, with 7 bases in between. Germline CDR1 and CDR2: MNHNY and SVGAGI (reference sequence). In DNA form, the CDR3 reads TGTGCCAGCAGTTACTTTTCGGTTTTCTTT. This encodes CASSYFSVFF.

Of note for this clonotype: A read error may produce the germline difference seen at one junction end. This sequence joins TRBV20-1 and TRBJ2-5, with 7 positions matching TRBD2. The CDR3 length is 13 residues. Germline V lookup: CDR1 DFQATT, CDR2 SNEGSKA (reference sequence). The CDR3, as DNA: TGCAGTGCTAGAGGGCAAAATTGGGGACTAAGCTTATTC. Amino acids: CSARGQNWGLSLF.

The table lists this clonotype with many counts. The chain employs TRBV20-1 and TRBJ1-5; perhaps TRBD1 as D (5 bases). The V gene lost 1 base and the J gene lost 1 base, with 8 bases spanning the gap. This CDR3 comprises 14 residues. The V gene's germline CDR1 is DFQATT and CDR2 SNEGSKA (reference sequence). The CDR3 DNA sequence: TGCAGTGCTAGAGGGGACGTCAGCAATCAGCCCCAGCATTTT. Amino acid sequence: CSARGDVSNQPQHF.

This clonotype was seen only a few times. The rearrangement joins TRBV5-1 to TRBJ1-1; D is possibly TRBD1 (6 bases). The V end lost 1 base, the J end lost 0 bases, and 16 bases lay between the germline ends. The CDR3 spans 17 residues. Looked up from germline, CDR1 is SGHRS and CDR2 is YFSETQ. CDR3 loop: CASSLSRDNSLNTEAFF. The DNA for the CDR3 is TGCGCCAGCAGCTTGTCGCGGGACAACTCGCTGAACACTGAAGCTTTCTTT.

This clonotype was detected once. The chain is built from TRBV6-2 or TRBV6-3 and TRBJ2-7, with 7 bases fitting TRBD2. In germline, CDR1 is MNHEY, CDR2 SVGEGT. The CDR3 spans 13 residues. V gave up 5 bases and J gave up 0 bases; unmatched junction bases: 1. The CDR3 region is CASSRDYSYEQYF. DNA of the CDR3: TGTGCCAGCAGTCGGGACTACTCCTACGAGCAGTACTTC.

The CDR3 region is CASSLTGPHTEAFF. The DNA for the CDR3 is TGTGCCAGCAGTTTAACAGGCCCCCACACTGAAGCTTTCTTT. The J gene is TRBJ1-1, the V gene TRBV27; possibly TRBD1 for D (5 bases). CDR3 length equals 14 residues. V was pared by 2 bases and J by 3 bases, with 10 bases between. CDR1 and CDR2 from the germline V gene are MNHEY and SMNVEV (reference sequence).

This clonotype was picked up many times. The V call is TRBV7-2, the J call TRBJ1-5; D may be TRBD1 (6 bases). The CDR3 runs to 12 residues. Germline CDR1 SGHTA, CDR2 FQGNSA. V lost 5 bases to trimming and J lost 6 bases, with 8 bases between them. CDR3 sequence: CASSLDSQPQHF. Here the CDR3 DNA reads TGTGCCAGCAGCCTGGACAGTCAGCCCCAGCATTTT.

This rearrangement joins TRBV28 to TRBJ2-2; either TRBD1 or TRBD2 may supply D (5 bases each). This CDR3 spans 14 amino acids. Germline V gene sequence: CDR1 MDHEN, CDR2 SYDVKM. V lost 4 bases and J lost 4, with 10 bases in between. CDR3 in DNA: TGTGCCAGCAGTTCGGCCGGGGCCACCGGGGAGCTGTTTTTT. Its protein product is CASSSAGATGELFF.

At least ten counts were recorded for this clonotype. V usage is TRBV27 and J usage is TRBJ2-2; TRBD2 aligns across 9 bases. This CDR3 contains 17 residues. Germline V gene lookup returns CDR1 MNHEY and CDR2 SMNVEV (reference sequence). V shed 5 bases, J shed 3 bases, and the junction held 10 bases outside the gene matches. The CDR3 nucleotides read TGTGCCAGCAGTCGTACCCCCGTAGCGGGGGACACCGGGGAGCTGTTTTTT. This sequence encodes CASSRTPVAGDTGELFF.

This clonotype was seen only a few times. J is TRBJ2-2 and V is TRBV20-1; 7 positions agree with TRBD1. The CDR3 extends over 14 amino acids. CDR1 and CDR2 from the germline V gene are DFQATT and SNEGSKA (reference sequence). The CDR3 is CATGARMGTGELFF. CDR3 coding DNA: TGCGCTACAGGGGCTAGGATGGGGACCGGGGAGCTGTTTTTT.

This chain links TRBV21-1 with TRBJ1-1; no check of the table's D call, TRBD1, against the DNA was made. TRBV21-1 is a known pseudogene. CDR3 length: 14 amino acids. CDR3 residues: CVVANSTGAGEAFF. CDR3 in DNA: TGTGTCGTAGCAAACTCCACGGGGGCAGGTGAAGCTTTCTTT.

The table lists this clonotype with a few counts. This chain connects TRBV7-9 to TRBJ2-7, with D hard to call. V shed 0 bases and J shed 4 bases, with 4 bases lying between them. The V gene's germline CDR1 is SEHNR and CDR2 FQNEAQ (reference sequence). This CDR3 has 12 residues. The CDR3 DNA is TGTGCCAGCAGCTTAGCGCAGTACGAGCAGTACTTC. It translates to CASSLAQYEQYF.

The V gene is TRBV29-1, the J gene TRBJ2-2, with D tentatively TRBD2 (6 bases). This CDR3 is built from 15 residues. The ends were cut back, 6 bases at V and 0 bases at J, with 14 bases in the middle. The germline gives CDR1 SQVTM, CDR2 ANQGSEA. CDR3 in DNA: TGCAGCGTCCCCGCGGGCGGGACGAACACCGGGGAGCTGTTTTTT. It specifies CSVPAGGTNTGELFF.

This clonotype was observed a few times. The CDR3 DNA is TGTGCCAGCAGTTTAACAGGCAAGGTGAACTATGGCTACACCTTC. Protein product: CASSLTGKVNYGYTF. The rearrangement joins TRBV28 to TRBJ1-2, with TRBD1 as a possible D gene (5 bases). V was cut by 2 bases and J by 2 bases, with 12 bases left in between. Germline loops: CDR1 MDHEN, CDR2 SYDVKM. This CDR3 contains 15 residues.

A few counts support this clonotype. The V call is TRBV7-6, the J call TRBJ2-7, with D possibly TRBD2 on 7 matching bases. Germline assignment: CDR1 SGHVS and CDR2 FNYEAQ. The CDR3 extends over 15 amino acids. Trimming pared 2 bases from V and 2 bases from J, leaving 13 bases between. The CDR3 sequence: CASSLRGGSPYEQYF. The CDR3 DNA reads as TGTGCCAGCAGCTTAAGGGGGGGCTCCCCCTACGAGCAGTACTTC.

This clonotype was seen at least ten times. This sequence joins TRBV6-5 and TRBJ2-7, with 8 bases aligning to TRBD2. Germline V gene sequence: CDR1 MNHEY, CDR2 SVGAGI. This CDR3 is built from 12 residues. Trimming cost V 10 bases and J 6 bases; bases outside gene matches: 8. The CDR3 loop is CATYNRGGEQYF. CDR3 in DNA: TGTGCCACTTACAATCGGGGGGGCGAGCAGTACTTC.

This clonotype has more than one count but fewer than ten. The chain has TRBV5-1 and TRBJ1-1; D possibly corresponds to TRBD1 (5 bases). The CDR3 covers 14 residues. Germline values: CDR1 SGHRS, CDR2 YFSETQ. The V end was cut by 0 bases, the J end by 1 base, with 7 bases between. The DNA for the CDR3 is TGCGCCAGCAGCTTGGGACAGCAGAACACTGAAGCTTTCTTT. Translation gives CASSLGQQNTEAFF.

This clonotype was detected a few times. The V and J genes are TRBV5-1 and TRBJ2-7; tentative D call: TRBD1 (6 bases). Germline V gene data show CDR1 as SGHRS and CDR2 as YFSETQ. Trimming removed 4 bases from V and 0 bases from J, with 23 bases in between. There are 18 residues in the CDR3. The CDR3 sequence: CASSEEARQVLSSYEQYF. The CDR3 DNA is TGCGCCAGCAGCGAGGAAGCCCGACAGGTTTTAAGCTCCTACGAGCAGTACTTC.

The chain employs TRBV20-1 and TRBJ2-1; 8 nucleotides line up with TRBD2. CDR1 and CDR2 (germline): DFQATT, SNEGSKA (reference sequence). The CDR3 spans 15 residues. The J segment lost 0 bases and the V segment lost 4 bases, leaving 5 bases of the junction unmatched. The DNA of the CDR3 is TGCAGTGCTACCGAGCGGGGGAGCTCCTACAATGAGCAGTTCTTC. Translation gives CSATERGSSYNEQFF.

The chain uses TRBV11-2 and TRBJ1-2, with D possibly matching TRBD1 (6 bases). Trimming shortened V by 1 base and J by 12 bases, and 18 bases separated the two germline ends. The CDR3 has 14 residues. CDR1 is SGHAT, CDR2 FQNNGV, per germline. CDR3 nucleotides: TGTGCCAGCAGCTTAGGGCGGACAGACGTCCGGAACACCTTC. Protein product: CASSLGRTDVRNTF.

The chain employs TRBV7-9 and TRBJ1-6; D not certain. This CDR3 is built from 17 residues. V gave up 1 base and J gave up 3 bases, with 13 bases separating them. CDR1 is SEHNR and CDR2 is FQNEAQ in the germline V gene (reference sequence). CDR3 sequence reads: CASSLGEDTNYNSPLHF. CDR3 bases: TGTGCCAGCAGCTTAGGGGAGGATACCAACTATAATTCACCCCTCCACTTT.

This clonotype was picked up a small number of times. The V and J genes are TRBV7-8 and TRBJ2-3; maybe TRBD2 (5 bases). This CDR3 has 14 amino acids. V dropped 5 bases and J dropped 0 bases, with 9 bases sitting between them. Germline V lookup: CDR1 SGHVS, CDR2 FQNEAQ. CDR3 sequence reads: CASSPWTSTDTQYF. The CDR3 nucleotides are TGTGCCAGCAGCCCGTGGACTAGCACAGATACGCAGTATTTT.

The gene calls are TRBV5-1 and TRBJ2-7; D is perhaps TRBD2 (6 bases). Germline V gene data show CDR1 as SGHRS and CDR2 as YFSETQ. The CDR3 runs 17 residues. V was shortened by 4 bases and J by 2 bases, with 22 bases between the two germline ends. This chain's CDR3 is CASSRLGGRDYAYEQYF. The CDR3 coding sequence is TGCGCCAGCAGCCGGCTGGGGGGACGAGATTATGCCTACGAGCAGTACTTC.

This rearrangement joins TRBV12-3 or TRBV12-4 to TRBJ2-5; D gene unclear. The ends were cut back, 3 bases at V and 2 bases at J, with 7 bases in the middle. This CDR3 has 13 amino acids. CDR3 bases: TGTGCCAGCAGTTTCTTGCAACAAGAGACCCAGTACTTC. Residues: CASSFLQQETQYF.

The rearrangement joins TRBV28 to TRBJ1-5, with D unresolved. The CDR3 runs 13 residues. Deletions cut 4 bases from V and 1 base from J, with 5 bases between. The germline CDR1 and CDR2 sequences are MDHEN and SYDVKM. The CDR3 protein is CASSSGSNQPQHF. In DNA form, the CDR3 reads TGTGCCAGCAGTTCCGGCAGCAATCAGCCCCAGCATTTT. Together with reference TRBV28 and TRBJ1-5, the CDR3 gives the full variable domain: DVKVTQSSRYLVKRTGEKVFLECVQDMDHENMFWYRQDPGLGLRLIYFSYDVKMKEKGDIPEGYSVSREKKERFSLILESASTNQTSMYLCASSSGSNQPQHFGDGTRLSIL.

The chain employs TRBV9 and TRBJ1-1, with a weak D call TRBD1 (5 bases). Per the germline V gene, CDR1 is SGDLS and CDR2 is YYNGEE. Between the trimmed V and J ends, which lost 5 bases and 1 base, there was a span of 9 bases. The CDR3 runs 13 residues. The CDR3 coding sequence is TGTGCCAGCAGGCGACAGACGAACACTGAAGCTTTCTTT. Translated: CASRRQTNTEAFF. Complete variable domain (other parts from reference TRBV9 and TRBJ1-1): DSGVTQTPKHLITATGQRVTLRCSPRSGDLSVYWYQQSLDQGLQFLIQYYNGEERAKGNILERFSAQQFPDLHSELNLSSLELGDSALYFCASRRQTNTEAFFGQGTRLTVV.

The J gene is TRBJ2-1, the V gene TRBV19; a weak D match, TRBD2 (6 bases). Germline values: CDR1 LNHDA, CDR2 SQIVND (reference sequence). V was trimmed by 3 bases and J by 7 bases, leaving 13 bases between them. This CDR3 region has 14 residues. The DNA for the CDR3 is TGTGCCAGTAGTATGGGTCTAGCGCGGAATGAGCAGTTCTTC. Protein: CASSMGLARNEQFF.

This clonotype has only a few counts. V usage is TRBV5-4 and J usage is TRBJ2-7; 9 bases fit TRBD1. The ends lost 3 bases at V and 4 bases at J; junction bases unmatched: 8. Germline V gene data show CDR1 as SGHNT and CDR2 as YYREEE (reference sequence). The CDR3 is 15 residues long. The CDR3 reads CASSSGQGSQYEQYF. In DNA, the CDR3 is TGTGCCAGCAGCTCAGGACAGGGGTCTCAATACGAGCAGTACTTC.

J is TRBJ2-3 and V is TRBV6-2 or TRBV6-3; weak D call: TRBD2 (6 bases). The CDR3 consists of 16 residues. Germline V lookup: CDR1 MNHEY, CDR2 SVGEGT. V shed 6 bases and J shed 2 bases, with 18 bases lying between them. The CDR3 is CASRGLASVYTDTQYF. The CDR3 DNA reads as TGTGCCAGCAGGGGCCTGGCTAGCGTCTACACAGATACGCAGTATTTT.

The rearrangement joins TRBV24-1 to TRBJ2-5; no firm D call. Per the germline V gene, CDR1 is KGHDR and CDR2 is SFDVKD. The CDR3 contains 13 residues. V dropped 3 bases and J dropped 2 bases, with 6 bases sitting between them. This chain's CDR3 is CATSDHRQETQYF. The CDR3 DNA is TGTGCCACCAGTGATCACAGACAAGAGACCCAGTACTTC.

The chain carries TRBV7-9 and TRBJ2-3; D call uncertain. V lost 8 bases and J 5 bases, leaving 11 bases between the germline ends. In germline, CDR1 is SEHNR, CDR2 FQNEAQ (reference sequence). The CDR3 spans 12 residues. The DNA for the CDR3 is TGTGCCAGCCTTTTACTTGGAGATACGCAGTATTTT. It yields the protein CASLLLGDTQYF.

The chain joins TRBV3-1 to TRBJ1-6; no clear D gene. The V gene's germline CDR1 is LGHDT and CDR2 YNNKEL (reference sequence). The CDR3 has 14 amino acids. V was shortened by 5 bases and J by 10 bases, with 15 bases between the two germline ends. The CDR3 sequence is CASSTNRGSSPLHF. The CDR3 coding sequence is TGTGCCAGCAGCACTAACCGGGGTTCATCACCCCTCCACTTT.